This TCR beta chain appears in the sequencing data of a study of T cells after yellow fever vaccination. As for the study in general: The SMART-Seq v4 Ultra Low Input method served to prepare the low-cell-number fractions. Overall study findings and caveats: Peaking faster, on day 5 versus 15, the secondary response was nonetheless weaker. A large majority of primary-vaccination clones showed up again after the booster (about 96% CD4, around 85% CD8).

The CDR3 covers 17 residues. The V and J ends lost 7 bases and 9 bases, in that order; junction bases with no gene match: 13. CDR1 and CDR2 from the germline V gene are MNHNS and SASEGT. This clonotype was seen repeatedly, ten times or more. The antigen is not known. UMIs and a universal primer site were added when TCR cDNA was made by 5'RACE template switching. MiXCR, run by TCRdb on the 5' RACE reads, gives a single entry per CDR3 protein. This sample yields approximately 140,000 distinct CDR3 sequences, of which 7% to 9% are seen a single time; about 0.73% belongs to the top ten. The chain couples TRBV6-1 to TRBJ2-2, with 14 bases that match TRBD2. This clonotype originated in a man in his thirties or forties who received the YFV17D yellow fever vaccine. Sequenced here: CD4+ T cells sorted from PBMCs, sampled 5 days after the yellow fever booster vaccination. The chain's CDR3 is CASTMTSGRAFSWELFF. In nucleotides, the CDR3 is TGTGCCAGCACCATGACTAGCGGGAGGGCCTTTTCCTGGGAGCTGTTTTTT.